The clone carrying this T cell receptor (beta chain) was seen a few times. Its antigen remains unknown. This sample is drawn from a study of cytomegalovirus exposure and HLA in healthy donors. Study results and limitations: TCR beta sequences numbering over 15,000 were associated with HLA alleles at 0.05 false discovery rate in a later analysis. Later analysis associated a missense DCLRE1C variant with TCR beta V- and J-gene trimming.

Primers included in the PCR were 60 Vbeta and 13 Jbeta primers. Clones were sequenced by immunoSEQ multiplex PCR, and TCRdb holds only the in-frame ones, with some missing. The top ten clones hold around 4.4% of a sample with about 160,000 clones, around 80% of them seen once. The sequencing input was PBMCs. The receptor comes from a woman in her 50s in good health and CMV-seropositive.

CDR3 coding DNA: TGTGCCAGCAGCCAAACAGGGGGAGGCCAGCCCCAGCATTTT. Its protein is CASSQTGGGQPQHF. This sequence joins TRBV4-2 and TRBJ1-5; the match to TRBD1 covers 8 bases. The length of the CDR3 is 14 residues. Losses at the gene ends were 2 bases for V and 7 bases for J; bases not matched to a gene: 4. Per the germline V gene, CDR1 is LGHNA and CDR2 is YNFKEQ.